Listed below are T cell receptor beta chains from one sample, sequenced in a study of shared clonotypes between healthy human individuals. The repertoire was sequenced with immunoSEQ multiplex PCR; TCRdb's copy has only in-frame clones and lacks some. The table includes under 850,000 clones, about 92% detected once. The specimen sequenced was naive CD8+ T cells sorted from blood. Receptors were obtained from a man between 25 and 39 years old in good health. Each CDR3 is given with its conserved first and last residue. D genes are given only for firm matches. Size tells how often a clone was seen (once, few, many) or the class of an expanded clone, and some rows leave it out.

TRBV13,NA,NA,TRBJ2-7,CASSLGQGLGEQYF,TGTGCCAGCAGCTTAGGACAGGGCTTGGGGGAGCAGTACTTC
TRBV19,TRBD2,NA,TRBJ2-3,CASSPTSGIDSTDTQYF,TGTGCCAGTAGTCCGACTAGCGGAATTGACTCCACAGATACGCAGTATTTT
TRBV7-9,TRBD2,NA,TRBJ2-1,CASCVGLGDEQFF,TGTGCCAGCTGTGTGGGACTAGGCGATGAGCAGTTCTTC
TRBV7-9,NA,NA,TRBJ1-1,CASSLVTEEDTEAFF,TGTGCCAGCAGCTTAGTTACAGAGGAGGACACTGAAGCTTTCTTT
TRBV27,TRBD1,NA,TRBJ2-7,CASSTRDRRNEQYF,TGTGCCAGCAGTACACGGGACAGGAGAAACGAGCAGTACTTC
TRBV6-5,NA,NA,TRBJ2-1,CASSTGQYNEQFF,TGTGCCAGCAGTACAGGACAGTACAATGAGCAGTTCTTC
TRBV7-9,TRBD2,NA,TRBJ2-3,CASSDPGLAALTSTDTQYF,TGTGCCAGCAGCGACCCGGGACTAGCGGCTCTTACTAGCACAGATACGCAGTATTTT
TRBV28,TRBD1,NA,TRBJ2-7,CASVRGLSNEQYF,TGTGCCAGCGTCAGGGGGCTATCAAATGAGCAGTACTTC
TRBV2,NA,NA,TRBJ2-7,CASSESGASSYEQYF,TGTGCCAGCAGTGAATCCGGGGCTTCATCCTACGAGCAGTACTTC
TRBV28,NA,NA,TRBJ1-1,CASSYPLVFDSRNTEAFF,TGTGCCAGCAGTTACCCACTAGTTTTTGACAGCAGGAACACTGAAGCTTTCTTT
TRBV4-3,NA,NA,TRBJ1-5,CASSAFRDQGQPQHF,TGCGCCAGCAGCGCATTCAGGGATCAGGGCCAGCCCCAGCATTTT
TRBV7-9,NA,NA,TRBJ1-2,CASSFVAAPENYGYTF,TGTGCCAGCAGCTTTGTCGCGGCACCCGAAAACTATGGCTACACCTTC
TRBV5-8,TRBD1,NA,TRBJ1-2,CASSWAGTGNGYTF,TGTGCCAGCAGCTGGGCCGGGACAGGGAATGGCTACACCTTC
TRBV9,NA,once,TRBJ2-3,CASSPFGGYTDTQYF,TGTGCCAGCAGCCCCTTTGGGGGGTACACAGATACGCAGTATTTT
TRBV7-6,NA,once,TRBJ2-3,CASSKRMADTQYF,TGTGCCAGCAGCAAACGTATGGCAGATACGCAGTATTTT
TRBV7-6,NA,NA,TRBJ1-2,CASSFRGHGYTF,TGTGCCAGCAGCTTTCGGGGACATGGCTACACCTTC
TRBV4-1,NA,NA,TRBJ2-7,CASSQIPSRYPLYEQYF,TGCGCCAGCAGCCAGATACCGAGCCGTTACCCCCTCTACGAGCAGTACTTC
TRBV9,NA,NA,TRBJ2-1,CASSVGVGAYNEQFF,TGTGCCAGCAGCGTAGGTGTTGGGGCCTACAATGAGCAGTTCTTC
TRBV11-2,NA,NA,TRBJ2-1,CASSLVFGGATDEQFF,TGTGCCAGCAGCTTAGTCTTTGGGGGGGCGACTGATGAGCAGTTCTTC
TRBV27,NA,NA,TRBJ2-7,CASSGSTPRSYEQYF,TGTGCCAGCAGTGGGTCTACCCCACGATCCTACGAGCAGTACTTC
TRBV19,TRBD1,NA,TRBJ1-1,CASSAYSGGGTEAFF,TGTGCCAGTAGTGCCTATTCAGGGGGTGGCACTGAAGCTTTCTTT
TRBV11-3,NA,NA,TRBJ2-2,CASSLDRQNTGELFF,TGTGCCAGCAGCTTAGATAGGCAGAACACCGGGGAGCTGTTTTTT
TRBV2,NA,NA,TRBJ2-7,CASKYRVGEQYF,TGTGCCAGCAAATACAGGGTGGGAGAGCAGTACTTC
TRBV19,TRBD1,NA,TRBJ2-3,CASSPTGATDTQYF,TGTGCCAGTAGTCCAACAGGGGCGACAGATACGCAGTATTTT
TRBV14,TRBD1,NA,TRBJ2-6,CASSQDYGTEYSGANVLTF,TGTGCCAGCAGCCAAGATTACGGGACAGAATACTCTGGGGCCAACGTCCTGACTTTC
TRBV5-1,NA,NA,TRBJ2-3,CASSPSRTGTDTQYF,TGCGCCAGCAGCCCCTCCCGGACTGGGACAGATACGCAGTATTTT
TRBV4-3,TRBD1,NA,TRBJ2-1,CASSQFGTGGVINEQFF,TGCGCCAGCAGCCAATTTGGGACAGGGGGCGTGATTAATGAGCAGTTCTTC
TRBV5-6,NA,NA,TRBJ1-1,CASSQKYRVGLAEAFF,TGTGCCAGCAGCCAAAAGTACAGGGTAGGTCTCGCTGAAGCTTTCTTT
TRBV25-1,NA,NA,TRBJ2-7,CASSPGGLSTYEQYF,TGTGCCAGCAGTCCAGGGGGACTCTCAACCTACGAGCAGTACTTC
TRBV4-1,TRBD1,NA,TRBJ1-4,CASSQAGTGVELFF,TGCGCCAGCAGCCAAGCTGGTACAGGGGTCGAGCTGTTTTTT
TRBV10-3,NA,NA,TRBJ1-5,CAISKDTNNQPQHF,TGTGCCATCAGTAAGGACACAAACAATCAGCCCCAGCATTTT
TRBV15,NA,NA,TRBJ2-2,CATSRDGRPGELFF,TGTGCCACCAGCAGAGACGGACGACCCGGGGAGCTGTTTTTT
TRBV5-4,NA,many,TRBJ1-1,CASSLTIGQTEAFF,TGTGCCAGCAGCTTGACTATCGGCCAAACTGAAGCTTTCTTT
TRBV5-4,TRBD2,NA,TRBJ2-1,CASSLTPRLAGGYNEQFF,TGTGCCAGCAGCTTGACCCCGCGACTAGCCGGAGGCTACAATGAGCAGTTCTTC
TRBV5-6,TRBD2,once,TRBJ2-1,CASSFGTSYNEQFF,TGTGCCAGCAGCTTTGGGACTAGTTACAATGAGCAGTTCTTC
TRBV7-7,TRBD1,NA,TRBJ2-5,CASSSGGDRGGETQYF,TGTGCCAGCAGCTCGGGCGGGGACAGGGGAGGGGAGACCCAGTACTTC
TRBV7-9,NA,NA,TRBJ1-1,CASSSRDDTEAFF,TGTGCCAGCAGCTCCAGGGACGACACTGAAGCTTTCTTT